What follows are 22 T cell receptor beta chains derived from one specimen sequenced in a study of blood T cell repertoires in COVID-19. The assay was immunoSEQ multiplex PCR, and TCRdb's table has in-frame clones only and misses some. This table holds some 110,000 clones, approximately 87% found once. The sequenced material came from peripheral blood. These receptors were obtained from a man aged 25 to 40 with acute or convalescent COVID-19.

Regarding this clone: The sample has other DNA sequences that encode this CDR3 too. The genes are TRBV9 and TRBJ1-1; 8 nucleotides align to TRBD1. The germline V gene has CDR1 SGDLS and CDR2 YYNGEE. The CDR3 extends over 14 amino acids. The J segment lost 1 base and the V segment lost 3 bases, leaving 2 bases of the junction unmatched. The CDR3 region is CASSAGTGNTEAFF. In DNA form, the CDR3 reads TGTGCCAGCAGCGCAGGGACAGGGAACACTGAAGCTTTCTTT.

The V call is TRBV13, the J call TRBJ2-2, with a weak D call TRBD1 (5 bases). This CDR3 contains 15 residues. Looked up from germline, CDR1 is PRHDT and CDR2 is FYEKMQ (reference sequence). The ends were cut back, 1 base at V and 6 bases at J, with 12 bases in the middle. The CDR3 sequence: CASSLEGRAPGELFF. CDR3 DNA sequence: TGTGCCAGCAGCTTAGAGGGGCGAGCTCCCGGGGAGCTGTTTTTT.

The chain recombines TRBV7-3 with TRBJ2-1, with a weak D call TRBD2 (6 bases). The CDR3 sequence is 14 residues long. Germline values: CDR1 SGHTA, CDR2 FQGTGA. Trimming removed 4 bases from V and 8 bases from J, with 15 bases in between. CDR3 coding DNA: TGTGCCAGCAGCTCCAACGGACTATGGGATGAGCAGTTCTTC. Translating gives CASSSNGLWDEQFF. Drawing the rest from reference TRBV7-3 and TRBJ2-1, the complete variable domain is GAGVSQTPSNKVTEKGKYVELRCDPISGHTALYWYRQSLGQGPEFLIYFQGTGAADDSGLPNDRFFAVRPEGSVSTLKIQRTERGDSAVYLCASSSNGLWDEQFFGPGTRLTVL.

The genes are TRBV4-2 and TRBJ1-3; perhaps TRBD1 as D (5 bases). Per the germline V gene, CDR1 is LGHNA and CDR2 is YNFKEQ. The CDR3 runs to 16 residues. The V gene lost 0 bases and the J gene lost 1 base, with 10 bases spanning the gap. CDR3: CASSQESGGSGNTIYF. CDR3 coding DNA: TGTGCCAGCAGCCAAGAGTCGGGGGGATCTGGAAACACCATATATTTT.

Points on this clone: In the same sample, other DNA sequences code for this CDR3. This chain connects TRBV19 to TRBJ1-4, with a possible D match to TRBD1 (5 bases). V was pared by 6 bases and J by 2 bases, with 10 bases between. The CDR3 spans 14 residues. CDR1 and CDR2 from the germline V gene are LNHDA and SQIVND (reference sequence). CDR3 residues: CASSLGGTNEKLFF. CDR3 nucleotide sequence: TGTGCCAGTAGCCTGGGGGGTACTAATGAAAAACTGTTTTTT.

V usage is TRBV6-5 and J usage is TRBJ1-5; no clear D. The CDR3 has 14 residues. Germline CDR1 and CDR2: MNHEY and SVGAGI. Trimming stripped 0 bases from V and 6 bases from J, with 9 bases between. The CDR3 DNA reads as TGTGCCAGCAGTTACTCGGGAGAGGCTCAGCCCCAGCATTTT. Its protein is CASSYSGEAQPQHF.

The chain has TRBV10-3 and TRBJ1-6, with D perhaps TRBD1 (6 bases). The length of the CDR3 is 16 residues. Per germline, CDR1 ENHRY and CDR2 SYGVKD. V lost 2 bases to trimming and J lost 5 bases, with 13 bases between them. CDR3 residues: CAISESRGGDNSPLHF. The CDR3 bases are TGTGCCATCAGTGAGAGTCGTGGGGGCGATAATTCACCCCTCCACTTT.

The V call is TRBV4-2, the J call TRBJ2-2; 8 nucleotides agree with TRBD2. Looked up from germline, CDR1 is LGHNA and CDR2 is YNFKEQ. This CDR3 is 15 amino acids long. V was clipped by 1 base and J by 7 bases; unmatched bases: 5. CDR3 bases: TGTGCCAGCAGCCAAGGTTCGGGAGGGGGCGGGGAGCTGTTTTTT. Amino acid sequence: CASSQGSGGGGELFF.

This clone has only a few counts. J is TRBJ1-1 and V is TRBV6-5; TRBD1 matches at 7 bases. The CDR3 consists of 14 residues. From germline, CDR1 is MNHEY and CDR2 SVGAGI. V gave up 0 bases and J gave up 6 bases; unmatched junction bases: 4. The CDR3 region has the DNA TGTGCCAGCAGTTACTCGACAGGGCTCGCTGAAGCTTTCTTT. It encodes CASSYSTGLAEAFF.

V gene TRBV2 combines with J gene TRBJ1-2, with TRBD1 identical over 7 bases. V was pared by 5 bases and J by 5 bases, with 5 bases of the junction left unmatched. CDR1 is SNHLY, CDR2 FYNNEI, per germline. The CDR3 extends over 13 amino acids. As DNA, the CDR3 is TGTGCCAGCAGTAGGGGACAGACTTATGGCTACACCTTC. This translates into CASSRGQTYGYTF. Supplemented by reference TRBV2 and TRBJ1-2, the full variable domain reads EPEVTQTPSHQVTQMGQEVILRCVPISNHLYFYWYRQILGQKVEFLVSFYNNEISEKSEIFDDQFSVERPDGSNFTLKIRSTKLEDSAMYFCASSRGQTYGYTFGSGTRLTVV.

This chain uses TRBV28 with TRBJ2-5; 7 bases fit TRBD1. The germline CDR1 and CDR2 sequences are MDHEN and SYDVKM. The CDR3 contains 13 residues. The V and J ends lost 6 bases and 3 bases, in that order; junction bases with no gene match: 4. CDR3 residues: CASRIQGEETQYF. The CDR3 DNA sequence: TGTGCCAGCAGGATCCAGGGGGAAGAGACCCAGTACTTC.

This clone has more than one count but fewer than ten. V usage is TRBV12-5 and J usage is TRBJ1-1; possibly TRBD1 for D (6 bases). From germline, CDR1 is LGHNT and CDR2 FRNRAP. V lost 0 bases and J lost 3, with 11 bases in between. The CDR3 contains 15 residues. CDR3 region: CASGLVTGYYTEAFF. The CDR3 DNA follows: TGTGCTAGTGGTTTGGTAACAGGGTATTACACTGAAGCTTTCTTT.

This clone has only a few counts. The chain is built from TRBV29-1 and TRBJ1-2; TRBD1 aligns across 8 bases. The germline V gene has CDR1 SQVTM and CDR2 ANQGSEA. V was pared by 7 bases and J by 6 bases, with 10 bases of the junction left unmatched. The CDR3 is made up of 13 amino acids. CDR3 bases: TGCAGCGGACAGGGGAGGGAGGCGGATGGCTACACCTTC. Translating gives CSGQGREADGYTF.

The CDR3 region is CASSLARAGYTEAFF. CDR3 bases: TGTGCCAGCAGCTTAGCAAGGGCGGGCTACACTGAAGCTTTCTTT. This chain links TRBV7-9 with TRBJ1-1; D is ambiguous. Trimming removed 0 bases at V and 3 bases at J, with 11 bases between. The CDR3 length is 15 residues. CDR1 and CDR2 from the germline V gene are SEHNR and FQNEAQ (reference sequence).

This chain connects TRBV19 to TRBJ1-5; D might be TRBD1 (5 bases). Per the germline V gene, CDR1 is LNHDA and CDR2 is SQIVND (reference sequence). Trimming took off 9 bases at V and 7 bases at J, with 16 bases between the two ends. The CDR3 covers 13 residues. CDR3 coding DNA: TGTGCCAGCTTACGGAGCACAGGACAGCCCCAGCATTTT. Amino acid sequence: CASLRSTGQPQHF.

This clone has a single count. This chain joins TRBV5-6 and TRBJ1-2, with 8 nucleotides matching TRBD1. This CDR3 contains 15 residues. V gave up 0 bases and J gave up 6 bases; unmatched junction bases: 7. Germline CDR1 reads SGHDT; CDR2 reads YYEEEE. The CDR3 here is CASSLADRGFNGYTF. CDR3 in DNA: TGTGCCAGCAGCTTGGCCGACAGGGGTTTCAATGGCTACACCTTC.

The chain employs TRBV10-3 and TRBJ2-1; 9 bases are shared with TRBD2. Germline trimming cut 2 bases from V and 8 bases from J; bases unmatched to any gene: 4. This CDR3 has 14 residues. CDR1 is ENHRY, CDR2 SYGVKD, per germline. CDR3 sequence: CAISELAGPYEQFF. The CDR3 nucleotides read TGTGCCATCAGTGAGCTAGCGGGACCTTATGAGCAGTTCTTC.

The rearrangement uses TRBV13 and TRBJ2-5, with TRBD2 matching over 7 bases. The germline V gene has CDR1 PRHDT and CDR2 FYEKMQ (reference sequence). The CDR3 covers 15 residues. With 3 bases clipped from V and 4 bases from J, the junction kept 8 bases outside the gene matches. CDR3 sequence (DNA): TGTGCCAGCAGCTTCCTTCTTTCGGGAGGAGAGACCCAGTACTTC. This encodes CASSFLLSGGETQYF.

The chain employs TRBV13 and TRBJ1-1; tentatively, D is TRBD1 (5 bases). Germline V gene sequence: CDR1 PRHDT, CDR2 FYEKMQ (reference sequence). V lost 4 bases to trimming and J lost 3 bases, with 24 bases between them. This CDR3 has 18 amino acids. CDR3 protein: CASSSLPGGLSMDTEAFF. CDR3 coding DNA: TGTGCCAGCAGCTCCCTCCCGGGGGGACTTTCTATGGACACTGAAGCTTTCTTT.

V usage is TRBV4-1 and J usage is TRBJ1-5, with TRBD1 as a possible D gene (5 bases). The germline V gene has CDR1 MGHRA and CDR2 YSYEKL. Deletions cut 1 base from V and 4 bases from J, with 11 bases between. The CDR3 loop spans 15 amino acids. The CDR3: CASSQAEGPNQPQHF. In DNA, the CDR3 is TGCGCCAGCAGCCAAGCGGAGGGACCTAATCAGCCCCAGCATTTT.

V and J are TRBV5-4 and TRBJ2-2; no clear D. Germline values: CDR1 SGHNT, CDR2 YYREEE (reference sequence). Trimming cost V 0 bases and J 6 bases, with 6 bases left between them. This CDR3 contains 13 residues. Here the CDR3 reads CASSLAEAGELFF. In DNA, the CDR3 is TGTGCCAGCAGCTTGGCCGAGGCCGGGGAGCTGTTTTTT.

This clone was seen more than once but under ten times. The V and J genes are TRBV2 and TRBJ1-1; D not certain. This CDR3 region has 16 residues. With 4 bases removed from V and 4 bases from J, the gap between germline ends came to 19 bases. The germline CDR1 and CDR2 sequences are SNHLY and FYNNEI. CDR3 DNA: TGTGCCAGCAGTGTGCCGTCAGCCTCATGGAGCACTGAAGCTTTCTTT. Translation gives CASSVPSASWSTEAFF.